The 10 T cell receptor beta chains presented below share a single source sample, sequenced in a study of tumor-infiltrating lymphocytes in oesophageal squamous cell carcinoma. One entry per CDR3 protein results from TCRdb running MiXCR on the PCR reads. The sample records approximately 19,000 distinct CDR3 sequences, about two fifths being singletons. The sequencing sample was made of normal esophageal tissue next to the tumor. The receptors here all came from a male donor with esophageal squamous cell carcinoma.

Many counts were recorded for this clonotype. The genes are TRBV19 and TRBJ2-6; D remains unclear. Germline CDR1 LNHDA, CDR2 SQIVND (reference sequence). The V end lost 3 bases, the J end lost 4 bases, and 7 bases lay between the germline ends. This CDR3 spans 14 amino acids. CDR3: CASSMFLGANVLTF. CDR3 nucleotides: TGTGCCAGTAGTATGTTTTTGGGGGCCAACGTCCTGACTTTC.

This clonotype was counted between two and nine times. The chain combines TRBV12-3 or TRBV12-4 with TRBJ2-1, with unresolved D. The J call is uncertain, as TRBJ2-5 better fits the DNA end. The CDR3 runs to 12 residues. The CDR3 reads CASSSLRETQYF. The DNA of the CDR3 is TGTGCCAGCAGTTCCCTGCGAGAGACCCAGTACTTC.

This clonotype has at least ten counts. This sequence joins TRBV7-2 and TRBJ2-7; D is possibly TRBD2 (5 bases). The CDR3 runs 15 residues. Looked up from germline, CDR1 is SGHTA and CDR2 is FQGNSA. The germline V and J ends were trimmed by 1 base and 1 base, with 11 bases remaining between them. The CDR3 is CASSLGRERSYEQYF. In DNA form, the CDR3 reads TGTGCCAGCAGCTTAGGTCGGGAACGGTCCTACGAGCAGTACTTC.

The rearrangement links TRBV27 to TRBJ1-2, with D possibly TRBD1 on 5 matching bases. Germline loops: CDR1 MNHEY, CDR2 SMNVEV (reference sequence). The CDR3 is 11 residues long. With 8 bases removed from V and 4 bases from J, the gap between germline ends came to 8 bases. Here the CDR3 reads CASADSYGYTF. CDR3 nucleotides: TGTGCCAGCGCCGACAGCTATGGCTACACCTTC.

V usage is TRBV7-3 and J usage is TRBJ2-1; tentatively, D is TRBD2 (5 bases). Germline V gene sequence: CDR1 SGHTA, CDR2 FQGTGA. V shed 5 bases and J shed 0 bases, with 14 bases lying between them. The CDR3 extends over 16 amino acids. CDR3 DNA sequence: TGTGCCAGCAGCACCCGGGGTAGCTTCTCCTACAATGAGCAGTTCTTC. Translated: CASSTRGSFSYNEQFF.

The gene calls are TRBV18 and TRBJ2-1; D gene ambiguous. Matching the DNA end better, TRBJ2-5 makes the J call doubtful. The CDR3 spans 13 residues. Germline CDR1 reads KGHSH; CDR2 reads LQKENI. The CDR3, as DNA: TGTGCCAGCTCTCCTACCCCCCAAGAGACCCAGTACTTC. It translates to CASSPTPQETQYF.

By its share, this clonotype is medium-sized. The chain couples TRBV10-3 to TRBJ2-5; either TRBD1 or TRBD2 may supply D (5 bases each). The CDR3 covers 13 residues. The germline V gene encodes CDR1 ENHRY and CDR2 SYGVKD. V lost 8 bases and J lost 3, with 13 bases in between. DNA for the CDR3: TGTGCCATCGGGGACCCGATGAAAGAGACCCAGTACTTC. It is translated as CAIGDPMKETQYF.

The V call is TRBV7-3, the J call TRBJ2-7; TRBD1 or TRBD2 may be the D gene (5 bases each). The germline V gene encodes CDR1 SGHTA and CDR2 FQGTGA. The CDR3 loop spans 13 amino acids. With 0 bases removed from V and 7 bases from J, the gap between germline ends came to 10 bases. CDR3 coding DNA: TGTGCCAGCAGCTTAACGGGGGATAGAGAGCAGTACTTC. Amino acids: CASSLTGDREQYF.

The rearrangement joins TRBV7-4 to TRBJ2-7; D is undetermined. Germline V gene data show CDR1 as SGHVT and CDR2 as SQSDAQ. Trimming shortened V by 7 bases and J by 6 bases, and 19 bases separated the two germline ends. The CDR3 is 14 residues long. The CDR3 DNA is TGTGCCAGCACCCCCAGCCCCTCCGGTCTCGAGCAGTACTTC. Translation gives CASTPSPSGLEQYF.

This clonotype was seen once. This chain uses TRBV11-1 with TRBJ2-3, with unresolved D. The DNA end favors TRBJ1-1, so the J call may be wrong. This CDR3 is built from 14 residues. CDR1 SGHAT and CDR2 FQDESV come from the germline V gene (reference sequence). CDR3 amino acids: CASSLVPVGTEAFF. The CDR3, as DNA: TGTGCCAGCAGCTTAGTTCCTGTTGGGACTGAAGCTTTCTTT.